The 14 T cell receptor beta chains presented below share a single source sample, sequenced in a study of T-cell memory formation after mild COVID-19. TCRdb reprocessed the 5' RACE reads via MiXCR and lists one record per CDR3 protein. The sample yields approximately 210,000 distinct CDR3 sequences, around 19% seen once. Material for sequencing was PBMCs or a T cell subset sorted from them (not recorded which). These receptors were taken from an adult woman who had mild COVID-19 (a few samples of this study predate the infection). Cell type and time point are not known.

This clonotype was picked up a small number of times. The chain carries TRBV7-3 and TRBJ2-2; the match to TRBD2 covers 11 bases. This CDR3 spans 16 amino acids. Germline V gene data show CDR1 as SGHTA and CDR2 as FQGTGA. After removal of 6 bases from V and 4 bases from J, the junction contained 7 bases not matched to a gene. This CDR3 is CASSPSGGPITGELFF. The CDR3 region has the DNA TGTGCCAGCAGTCCTAGCGGGGGGCCAATCACCGGGGAGCTGTTTTTT.

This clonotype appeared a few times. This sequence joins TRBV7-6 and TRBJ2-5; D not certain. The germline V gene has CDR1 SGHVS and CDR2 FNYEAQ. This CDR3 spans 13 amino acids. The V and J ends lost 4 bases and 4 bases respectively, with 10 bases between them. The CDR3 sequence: CASSSVVTETQYF. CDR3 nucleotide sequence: TGTGCCAGCAGCTCAGTGGTGACAGAGACCCAGTACTTC. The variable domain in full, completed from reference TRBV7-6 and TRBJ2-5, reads GAGVSQSPRYKVTKRGQDVALRCDPISGHVSLYWYRQALGQGPEFLTYFNYEAQQDKSGLPNDRFSAERPEGSISTLTIQRTEQRDSAMYRCASSSVVTETQYFGPGTRLLVL.

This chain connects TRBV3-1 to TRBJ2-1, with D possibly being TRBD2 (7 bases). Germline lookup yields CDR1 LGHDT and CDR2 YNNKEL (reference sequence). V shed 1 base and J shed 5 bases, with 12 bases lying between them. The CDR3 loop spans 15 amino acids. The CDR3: CASSQVAGANNEQFF. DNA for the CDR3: TGTGCCAGCAGCCAAGTTGCGGGGGCTAACAATGAGCAGTTCTTC.

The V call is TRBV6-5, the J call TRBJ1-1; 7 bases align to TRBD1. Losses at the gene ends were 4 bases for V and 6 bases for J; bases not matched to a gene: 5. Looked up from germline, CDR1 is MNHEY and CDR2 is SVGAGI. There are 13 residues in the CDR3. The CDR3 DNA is TGTGCCAGCAGTTTTCGACAGGGTGCTGAAGCTTTCTTT. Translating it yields CASSFRQGAEAFF.

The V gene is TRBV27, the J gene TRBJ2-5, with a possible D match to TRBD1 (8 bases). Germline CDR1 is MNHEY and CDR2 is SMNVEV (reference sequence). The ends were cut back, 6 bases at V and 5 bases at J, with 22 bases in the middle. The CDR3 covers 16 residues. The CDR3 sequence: CASSQGAGEGWETQYF. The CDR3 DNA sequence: TGTGCCAGCAGCCAGGGGGCGGGAGAGGGGTGGGAGACCCAGTACTTC.

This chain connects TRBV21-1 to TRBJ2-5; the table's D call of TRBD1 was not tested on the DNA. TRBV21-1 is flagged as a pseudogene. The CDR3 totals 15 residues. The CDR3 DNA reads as TGTGCCAGCAGCCGGGACAGGGGGCGAGGAGAGACCCAGTACTTC. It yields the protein CASSRDRGRGETQYF.

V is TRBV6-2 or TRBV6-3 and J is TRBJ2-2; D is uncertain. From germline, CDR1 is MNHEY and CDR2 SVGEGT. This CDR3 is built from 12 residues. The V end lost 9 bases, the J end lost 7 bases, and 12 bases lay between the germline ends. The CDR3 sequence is CASGVGVGELFF. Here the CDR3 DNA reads TGTGCCAGTGGAGTTGGTGTCGGGGAGCTGTTTTTT.

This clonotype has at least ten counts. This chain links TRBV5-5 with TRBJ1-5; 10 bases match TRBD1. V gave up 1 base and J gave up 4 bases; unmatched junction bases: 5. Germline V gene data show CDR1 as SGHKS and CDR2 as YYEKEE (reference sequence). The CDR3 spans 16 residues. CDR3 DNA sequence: TGTGCCAGCAGCTTGTCAGCGGGACAGGGGAATCAGCCCCAGCATTTT. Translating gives CASSLSAGQGNQPQHF.

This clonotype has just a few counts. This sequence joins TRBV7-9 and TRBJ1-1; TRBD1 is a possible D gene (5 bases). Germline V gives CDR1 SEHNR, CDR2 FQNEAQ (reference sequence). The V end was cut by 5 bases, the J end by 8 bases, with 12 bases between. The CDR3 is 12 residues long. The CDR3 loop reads CASSAPGTEAFF. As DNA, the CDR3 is TGTGCCAGCAGCGCTCCCGGGACGGAAGCTTTCTTT.

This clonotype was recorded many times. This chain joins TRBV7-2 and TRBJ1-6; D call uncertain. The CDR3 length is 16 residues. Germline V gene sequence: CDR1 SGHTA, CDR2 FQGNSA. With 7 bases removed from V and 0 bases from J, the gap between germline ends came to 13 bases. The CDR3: CASTPIRFSYNSPLHF. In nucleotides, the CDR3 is TGTGCCAGCACCCCTATCAGGTTCTCCTATAATTCACCCCTCCACTTT.

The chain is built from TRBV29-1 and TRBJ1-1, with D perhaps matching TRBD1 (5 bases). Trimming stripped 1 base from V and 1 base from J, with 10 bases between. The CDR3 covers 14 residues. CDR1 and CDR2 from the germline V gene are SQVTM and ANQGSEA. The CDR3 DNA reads TGCAGCGTTGAAGTCGCTGGACAGAACACTGAAGCTTTCTTT. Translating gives CSVEVAGQNTEAFF.

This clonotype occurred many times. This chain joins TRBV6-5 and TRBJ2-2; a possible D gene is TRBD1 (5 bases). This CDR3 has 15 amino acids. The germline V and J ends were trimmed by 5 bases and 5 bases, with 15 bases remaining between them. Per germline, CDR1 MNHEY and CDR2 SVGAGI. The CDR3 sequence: CASSPNGQGTGELFF. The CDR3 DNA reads TGTGCCAGCAGTCCTAACGGCCAGGGAACCGGGGAGCTGTTTTTT.

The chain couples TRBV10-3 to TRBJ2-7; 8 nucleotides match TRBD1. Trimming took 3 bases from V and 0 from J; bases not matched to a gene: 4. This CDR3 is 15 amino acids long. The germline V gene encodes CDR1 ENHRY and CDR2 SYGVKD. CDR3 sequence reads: CAISDRQGFSYEQYF. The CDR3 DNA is TGTGCCATCAGTGACCGACAGGGGTTCTCCTACGAGCAGTACTTC.

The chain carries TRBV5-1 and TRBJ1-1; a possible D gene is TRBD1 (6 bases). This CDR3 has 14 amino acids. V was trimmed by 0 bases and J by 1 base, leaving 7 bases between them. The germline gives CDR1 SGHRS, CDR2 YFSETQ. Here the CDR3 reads CASSLGDTNTEAFF. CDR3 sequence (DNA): TGCGCCAGCAGCTTGGGGGACACGAACACTGAAGCTTTCTTT.